These 9 T cell receptor beta chains were sequenced from one sample in a study of shared clonotypes between healthy human individuals. Sequencing used immunoSEQ multiplex PCR; TCRdb keeps in-frame clones, though not all of them. Of hundreds of thousands of clones in the sample, around 73% were seen once. Sequencing was done on a sample of memory CD4+ T cells sorted from blood. Subset of the sample: CD45RA-negative fraction. The receptors come from a woman in her twenties or thirties in good health.

The chain couples TRBV28 to TRBJ2-3; 14 bases line up with TRBD2. Germline V gives CDR1 MDHEN, CDR2 SYDVKM. This CDR3 is built from 17 residues. J gave up 7 bases and V 2 bases, and 8 bases lay outside the gene matches. The CDR3 nucleotides read TGTGCCAGCAGTTTACCCGGGACTAGCGGGAGATCCCATACGCAGTATTTT. This codes for CASSLPGTSGRSHTQYF.

The rearrangement uses TRBV7-3 and TRBJ1-1; no definite D call. Germline V gene sequence: CDR1 SGHTA, CDR2 FQGTGA. Trimming took 9 bases from V and 1 from J, leaving 12 bases between them. This CDR3 has 13 amino acids. In nucleotides, the CDR3 is TGTGCCAGTTCGAGGCAGGAGAACACTGAAGCTTTCTTT. Its protein is CASSRQENTEAFF.

The rearrangement uses TRBV19 and TRBJ2-1; 7 bases agree with TRBD2. The CDR3 loop spans 12 amino acids. V lost 4 bases and J lost 7; bases outside the gene matches: 1. The germline V gene encodes CDR1 LNHDA and CDR2 SQIVND (reference sequence). The CDR3 here is CASSSSGNEQFF. The CDR3 DNA is TGTGCCAGTAGTAGTAGCGGGAATGAGCAGTTCTTC.

The rearrangement uses TRBV14 and TRBJ2-5, with no clear D. CDR3 length: 14 amino acids. Germline V CDR1 and CDR2: SGHDN, FVKESK. The V and J ends lost 1 base and 1 base respectively, with 7 bases between them. This chain's CDR3 is CASSQGRPQETQYF. The CDR3 nucleotides read TGTGCCAGCAGCCAAGGGAGACCCCAAGAGACCCAGTACTTC.

The V and J genes are TRBV30 and TRBJ2-3, with D maybe TRBD2 (6 bases). From germline, CDR1 is GTSNPN and CDR2 SVGIG (reference sequence). CDR3 length: 15 residues. Trimming took 0 bases from V and 0 from J, leaving 10 bases between them. Written as DNA, the CDR3 is TGTGCCTGGAGTGTAATAGGACTAAGCACAGATACGCAGTATTTT. Its translation: CAWSVIGLSTDTQYF.

The chain has TRBV28 and TRBJ1-5, with D maybe TRBD1 (5 bases). Germline CDR1 and CDR2: MDHEN and SYDVKM. The CDR3 has 14 amino acids. The V end was cut by 2 bases, the J end by 11 bases, with 16 bases between. The CDR3 sequence: CASSLRAAQGAQHF. CDR3 bases: TGTGCCAGCAGTTTAAGGGCGGCCCAGGGAGCCCAGCATTTT. Variable domain in full (rest from reference TRBV28 and TRBJ1-5): DVKVTQSSRYLVKRTGEKVFLECVQDMDHENMFWYRQDPGLGLRLIYFSYDVKMKEKGDIPEGYSVSREKKERFSLILESASTNQTSMYLCASSLRAAQGAQHFGDGTRLSIL.

The V gene is TRBV10-2, the J gene TRBJ2-2; TRBD2 matches at 8 bases. This CDR3 has 15 residues. Germline CDR1 WSHSY, CDR2 SAAADI. Germline trimming cut 9 bases from V and 5 bases from J; bases unmatched to any gene: 11. For the CDR3, the DNA is TGCGCCAGAGTCGGGGGGGCGAAGCCTACCGGGGAGCTGTTTTTT. The encoded protein is CARVGGAKPTGELFF.

The chain carries TRBV4-1 and TRBJ2-2; 7 bases map to TRBD2. This CDR3 is 17 amino acids long. After removal of 4 bases from V and 5 bases from J, the junction contained 13 bases not matched to a gene. Germline V lookup: CDR1 MGHRA, CDR2 YSYEKL. The CDR3 DNA is TGCGCCAGCAGCCCCCCATTTGCGGGAGTCAGTACCGGGGAGCTGTTTTTT. Protein: CASSPPFAGVSTGELFF.

J is TRBJ2-7 and V is TRBV18; 15 positions agree with TRBD2. This CDR3 contains 14 residues. Per germline, CDR1 KGHSH and CDR2 LQKENI. V lost 7 bases to trimming and J lost 6 bases; unmatched junction nucleotides: 4. CDR3 protein: CASFPGLAGGEQYF. In nucleotides, the CDR3 is TGTGCCAGCTTCCCGGGACTAGCGGGAGGCGAGCAGTACTTC. The variable domain in full, with the rest retrieved from reference TRBV18 and TRBJ2-7, is NAGVMQNPRHLVRRRGQEARLRCSPMKGHSHVYWYRQLPEEGLKFMVYLQKENIIDESGMPKERFSAEFPKEGPSILRIQQVVRGDSAAYFCASFPGLAGGEQYFGPGTRLTVT.